This T cell receptor (beta chain) was sequenced in a study of blood T cells in healthy people across ages. Each sample gave at least 7 million isolated PBMCs. Concerning this clonotype itself: One end of the junction varies from germline; a read error may be responsible.

CDR1 SGHTA and CDR2 FQGNSA come from the germline V gene. This CDR3 region has 14 residues. Alongside a J-beta primer mix, a sample-barcoded 5' primer served in a second PCR lasting 7 to 11 cycles. One entry per CDR3 protein, called by TCRdb with MiXCR from the 5' RACE reads. The profile covers 1.5 million to 2 million distinct CDR3 sequences, with under 30% appearing a single time and roughly 8% taken by the ten largest. The source is a woman younger than 45 in good health. The source material was blood. The chain is built from TRBV7-2 and TRBJ1-1; 7 nucleotides align to TRBD1. The CDR3 DNA reads TGTGCCAGCAGCGTAGCCGGGACAGCTCGTGAAGCTTTCTTT. Its protein product is CASSVAGTAREAFF.